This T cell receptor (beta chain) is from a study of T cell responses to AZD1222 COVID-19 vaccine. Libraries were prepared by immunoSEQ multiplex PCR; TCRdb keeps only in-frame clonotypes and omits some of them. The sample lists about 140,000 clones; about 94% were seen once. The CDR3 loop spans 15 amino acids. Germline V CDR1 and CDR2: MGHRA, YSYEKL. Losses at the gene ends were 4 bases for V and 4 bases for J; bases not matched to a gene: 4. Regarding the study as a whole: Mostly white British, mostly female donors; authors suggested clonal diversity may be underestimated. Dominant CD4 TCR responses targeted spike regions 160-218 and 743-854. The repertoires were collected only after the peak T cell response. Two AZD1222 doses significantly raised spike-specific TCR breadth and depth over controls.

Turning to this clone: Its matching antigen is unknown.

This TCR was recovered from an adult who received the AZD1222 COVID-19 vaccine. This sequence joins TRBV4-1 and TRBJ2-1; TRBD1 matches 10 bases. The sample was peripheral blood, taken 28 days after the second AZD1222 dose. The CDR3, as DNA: TGCGCCAGCAGCCCACCGGGACAGGGGTACAATGAGCAGTTCTTC. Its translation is CASSPPGQGYNEQFF.